This TCR beta chain was captured in a study of cytomegalovirus exposure and HLA in healthy donors. The PCR employed 60 Vbeta primers together with 13 Jbeta primers. Here immunoSEQ multiplex PCR was the method, and the copy in TCRdb shows in-frame clones only, minus some. The data contain roughly 140,000 clones, over 55% of them seen just once; the ten biggest clones take up approximately 2%. The CDR3 consists of 15 residues. CDR1 is GTSNPN, CDR2 SVGIG, per germline (reference sequence). V shed 0 bases and J 8 bases; nucleotides not matched to a gene: 11. This TCR derives from a man in his forties or fifties in good health and CMV-seronegative. Input material: PBMCs. The chain carries TRBV30 and TRBJ1-1, with 8 bases aligning to TRBD1. The DNA for the CDR3 is TGTGCCTGGAGTGTATTAAAGGCAGGGGGCCGCGAAGCTTTCTTT. It translates to CAWSVLKAGGREAFF.